This TCR beta chain came from a study of beta chain features in type 1 diabetes. Study outcomes and limitations: Naive, central memory and regulatory TCRB repertoires appeared more similar among patients than healthy donors. Moderately but significantly shorter TCRB CDR3s were found in Type 1 diabetes patients in all four CD4+ subsets. More deletions and fewer insertions at VDJ junctions were seen in type 1 diabetes patients.

With 5 bases clipped from V and 4 bases from J, the junction kept 8 bases outside the gene matches. This CDR3 region has 15 residues. Looked up from germline, CDR1 is SGDLS and CDR2 is YYNGEE. The whole isolated RNA underwent reverse transcription, so sequencing captured expressed TCRB transcripts. The method was immunoSEQ multiplex PCR; TCRdb's version includes in-frame clones alone and lacks a portion of them. This sample has around 690,000 clones, with around 12% found just once. This clone was detected a few times. No antigen is known for it. Donors underwent one heparinised blood draw, around 120 mL on average. Once sorted, every population was more than 98% pure.

The sequence was collected from a man aged 30 to 39 with type 1 diabetes. Sequenced input: naive CD4+ T cells from blood. V usage is TRBV9 and J usage is TRBJ2-1; 8 nucleotides align to TRBD1. The DNA of the CDR3 is TGTGCCAGCAGAGAGCCGGGACAGGAGTACAATGAGCAGTTCTTC. Translation: CASREPGQEYNEQFF.